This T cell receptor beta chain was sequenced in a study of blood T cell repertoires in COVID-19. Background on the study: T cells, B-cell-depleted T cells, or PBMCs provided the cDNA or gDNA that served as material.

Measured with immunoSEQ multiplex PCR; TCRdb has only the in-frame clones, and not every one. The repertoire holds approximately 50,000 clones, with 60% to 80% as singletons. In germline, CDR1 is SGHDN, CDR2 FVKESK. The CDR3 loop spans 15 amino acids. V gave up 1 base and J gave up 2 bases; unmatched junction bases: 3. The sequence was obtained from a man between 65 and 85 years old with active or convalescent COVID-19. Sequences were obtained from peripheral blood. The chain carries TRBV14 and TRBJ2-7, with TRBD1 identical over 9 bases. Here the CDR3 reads CASSQGQGGAYEQYF. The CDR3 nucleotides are TGTGCCAGCAGCCAAGGACAGGGGGGAGCCTACGAGCAGTACTTC.